This paragraph covers one T cell receptor beta chain sequence. CDR1 is MGHRA and CDR2 is YSYEKL in the germline V gene. The CDR3 is made up of 13 amino acids. V lost 1 base to trimming and J lost 6 bases, with 10 bases between them. Profiled with immunoSEQ multiplex PCR; TCRdb holds only in-frame clones, not every one. The sample yields some 30,000 clones, 75% to 90% seen once. Time point of the sample: before natalizumab initiation. The data were obtained in a study of multiple sclerosis patients with progressive multifocal leukoencephalopathy. The TCR was taken from a human donor with multiple sclerosis. The sequenced material came from PBMCs. The chain couples TRBV4-1 to TRBJ2-7; either TRBD1 or TRBD2 may supply D (5 bases each). DNA of the CDR3: TGCGCCAGCAGCCAAGTCACAGGAGGCGAGCAGTACTTC. The encoded protein is CASSQVTGGEQYF.